The TCR beta chain described here comes from a study of cytomegalovirus exposure and HLA in healthy donors. PCR used 60 Vbeta primers and 13 Jbeta primers. The table came from immunoSEQ multiplex PCR; TCRdb's copy has only in-frame clones and leaves some out. The data hold 150,000 to 200,000 clones, with 75% observed a single time. The sequenced sample consisted of PBMCs. The sequence was obtained from a woman between 45 and 65 years old in good health and CMV-seropositive.

The CDR3 is CASSPSTGPFNEQYF. The DNA for the CDR3 is TGTGCCAGCTCACCCTCCACAGGGCCGTTCAACGAGCAGTACTTC. The chain employs TRBV18 and TRBJ2-7, with TRBD1 as a possible D gene (6 bases). Trimming took off 3 bases at V and 5 bases at J, with 17 bases between the two ends. The CDR3 contains 15 residues. Per germline, CDR1 KGHSH and CDR2 LQKENI.